This TCR beta chain was found in a study of blood T cell repertoires in COVID-19. Study context: Samples representing acute and convalescent COVID-19 were sourced from the United States, Italy and Spain. Nucleic acid was either cDNA or gDNA, and it came from T cells, B-cell-depleted T cells, or PBMCs.

A few counts support this clone. Study processing details: Amplification with reference gene primers provided the estimates of nucleated cell counts. Method: immunoSEQ multiplex PCR; TCRdb's copy keeps in-frame clones and lacks some. The DNA was the basis for D and trimming; V, J and clone size are from that table. The sample lists 95,000 to 150,000 clones, 88% occurring once. V lost 2 bases, J lost 10 bases, and 15 bases lay in between. Germline values: CDR1 MNHEY, CDR2 SVGEGT. The CDR3 sequence is 14 residues long. The chain has TRBV6-2 or TRBV6-3 and TRBJ1-5, with D possibly matching TRBD1 (5 bases). Source material: peripheral blood. The TCR sequence derives from a woman aged 45-60 years with active or convalescent COVID-19. The CDR3 sequence: CASSYGAGSIPQHF. In DNA form, the CDR3 reads TGTGCCAGCAGTTACGGGGCAGGATCTATCCCCCAGCATTTT.